These T cell receptor beta chains were read from a single sample in a study of long-term antiretroviral therapy in people with HIV. Assay: immunoSEQ multiplex PCR; the TCRdb copy retains only in-frame clones and omits some. The sample includes 30,000 to 40,000 clones, about 88% seen only once; the top ten take about 4%. The sequenced sample was unsorted PBMCs, obtained just before starting antiretroviral therapy. The receptor source for this set is a woman between 18 and 29 years old with HIV. CDR3s include the opening cysteine and the closing phenylalanine or tryptophan. A D gene is named only where the DNA matches it firmly. The size of a clone is reported for some rows only, either as once, few or many, or as a class for expanded clones.

size: .; J: TRBJ2-2; V: TRBV6-4; D: TRBD2; CDR3: CASSPQASGISNTGELFF; DNA: TGTGCCAGCAGTCCTCAGGCTAGCGGGATTTCGAACACCGGGGAGCTGTTTTTT
size: .; J: TRBJ2-3; V: TRBV5-1; D: TRBD1; CDR3: CASSIGQGGTDTQYF; DNA: TGCGCCAGCAGCATAGGACAGGGAGGCACAGATACGCAGTATTTT
size: .; J: TRBJ2-1; V: TRBV9; D: .; CDR3: CASSVSGAEQFF; DNA: TGTGCCAGCAGCGTTAGCGGCGCTGAGCAGTTCTTC
size: .; J: TRBJ1-1; V: TRBV14; D: .; CDR3: CASSQLQSYTEAFF; DNA: TGTGCCAGCAGCCAATTACAGTCCTACACTGAAGCTTTCTTT
size: .; J: TRBJ2-2; V: TRBV4-3; D: .; CDR3: CASSQEQGLSTGELFF; DNA: TGCGCCAGCAGCCAAGAACAAGGCCTATCCACCGGGGAGCTGTTTTTT
size: .; J: TRBJ2-7; V: TRBV4-1; D: TRBD2; CDR3: CASSQASGKGEQYF; DNA: TGCGCCAGCAGCCAGGCTAGCGGGAAAGGCGAGCAGTACTTC
size: .; J: TRBJ1-4; V: TRBV4-3; D: .; CDR3: CASSPTGGRGEKLFF; DNA: TGCGCCAGCAGCCCCACCGGGGGGCGAGGGGAAAAACTGTTTTTT
size: .; J: TRBJ2-2; V: TRBV4-3; D: .; CDR3: CASSQGAPGGWELFF; DNA: TGCGCCAGCAGCCAAGGTGCACCCGGAGGGTGGGAGCTGTTTTTT
size: once; J: TRBJ1-2; V: TRBV21-1; D: .; CDR3: CASFGTPGGYGYTF; DNA: TGTGCCAGTTTTGGGACGCCCGGGGGCTATGGCTACACCTTC
size: .; J: TRBJ1-3; V: TRBV18; D: .; CDR3: CASSPLVDSGNTIYF; DNA: TGTGCCAGCTCACCCCTTGTGGACTCTGGAAACACCATATATTTT
size: few; J: TRBJ1-2; V: TRBV7-9; D: TRBD1; CDR3: CASSLLQTGTLNYGYTF; DNA: TGTGCCAGCAGCTTACTCCAGACAGGGACTCTTAACTATGGCTACACCTTC
size: .; J: TRBJ2-6; V: TRBV7-9; D: .; CDR3: CASSTGDMSHSGANVLTF; DNA: TGTGCCAGCAGTACCGGGGACATGAGTCACTCTGGGGCCAACGTCCTGACTTTC
size: .; J: TRBJ2-2; V: TRBV5-1; D: .; CDR3: CASQAAGGTGELFF; DNA: TGCGCCAGCCAGGCGGCAGGAGGGACCGGGGAGCTGTTTTTT
size: few; J: TRBJ1-2; V: TRBV7-2; D: .; CDR3: CASSSGPRQAFTF; DNA: TGTGCCAGCAGCTCTGGACCCCGACAGGCTTTCACCTTC
size: .; J: TRBJ2-7; V: TRBV30; D: TRBD2; CDR3: CAPRTSGIPNDEQYF; DNA: TGTGCCCCCCGGACTAGCGGGATCCCCAACGACGAGCAGTACTTC
size: few; J: TRBJ1-1; V: TRBV5-1; D: .; CDR3: CASSWVGTEAFF; DNA: TGCGCCAGCAGCTGGGTCGGGACTGAAGCTTTCTTT